This T cell receptor beta chain was retrieved from a study of metastatic and nonmetastatic thyroid tumors (dated by TCRdb to the early 2020s). Broadly, across the study: For patients with malignant and with benign thyroid disease, the researchers compared repertoires between peripheral blood samples and tumor or nodule tissue samples.

V is cut by 3 bases and J by 6 bases, and the space between the germline ends is 12 bases. The CDR3 numbers 13 residues from cysteine through phenylalanine. Only CDR3 DNA remains: 39 bases, in frame from the first base. From a lookup of the germline V gene (reference sequence), CDR1 and CDR2 are LNHDA and SQIVND. What the study reported, not specific to this receptor: In both blood and tumor samples, malignant tumors were reported to have significantly higher TCR beta diversity than benign nodules.

No patient had received any treatment before thyroid surgery. Patient clinical samples collected from about 2011 to 2018 were retrospectively analysed using T-cell receptor beta sequencing. Libraries came from PCR. These reads were obtained on an Illumina HiSeq 4000. High-throughput sequencing was used to profile the CDR3 region of the TCR beta-chain in every patient. As for the original processing: Drawing on CDR3 differences between clinicopathological groups, the researchers built a classifier meant to tell apart patients with distant-metastatic papillary thyroid cancer. Repertoire diversity was assessed with the Shannon index, and tumor-blood repertoire similarity with the Morisita-Horn index. TCRdb reprocessed the public reads (quality trimming at Q25 with fastp, clone calling with MiXCR) and kept in-frame beta chains. The V and J calls and clone size come from TCRdb's table, not from the authors' own analysis. The sample profile shows 65,000 or so clones; roughly 4% of them were found once. Jointly, the top ten make up approximately 20% of the sample.

This clone was picked up many times. What antigen it recognizes has not been identified. Per-nucleotide qualities are absent, and no much larger clonotype sits a single base away. The source is a female donor with papillary thyroid cancer or a benign thyroid nodule (not recorded which). Some clones in this sample may be carry-over from other donors' samples. Recombination joined TRBV19 with TRBJ2-7; perhaps TRBD1 is the D gene, with 6 bases matching. The sample comprised blood. The sequenced DNA: TGTGCCAGTAGTATCGCGGCAGGGGTCGAGCAGTACTTC. Translated, this gives CASSIAAGVEQYF.